The T cell receptor (beta chain) under discussion was sequenced for a study of cytomegalovirus exposure and HLA in healthy donors. This PCR relied on a set of 60 Vbeta primers and 13 Jbeta primers. The data were produced by immunoSEQ multiplex PCR, yet TCRdb's version contains in-frame clones alone and is incomplete. The sample lists about 100,000 clones, 75% occurring once. The junction had 2 bases not matched to a gene; V was cut back by 8 bases and J by 0 bases. This CDR3 spans 14 amino acids. The germline V gene encodes CDR1 SNHLY and CDR2 FYNNEI. At sampling all donors were nominally healthy, likely with unrecorded immune exposures.

The source material was PBMCs. The clonotype comes from a male donor in good health and CMV-seropositive. The rearrangement joins TRBV2 to TRBJ2-4; 9 bases agree with TRBD1. CDR3 amino acids: CASGDRAAKNIQYF. Written as DNA, the CDR3 is TGTGCCAGCGGGGACAGGGCAGCCAAAAACATTCAGTACTTC.